This TCR beta chain was identified during a study of Ad26.COV2.S vaccination and SARS-CoV-2 variants. Repertoires were generated with immunoSEQ multiplex PCR, while TCRdb's copy carries only in-frame clones and drops some. Found here are 350,000 to 500,000 clones, more than 80% of them singletons; the top ten hold more than 10%. Study-wide results and caveats: Quantification of TCR breadth and depth may have yielded underestimates of total T cell responses. Those who received vaccine or placebo ended up with similar non-spike TCR breadth.

Trimming cost V 4 bases and J 0 bases; bases outside gene matches: 13. The CDR3 loop spans 20 amino acids. Germline V gives CDR1 MDHEN, CDR2 SYDVKM. As concerns this clone: Its antigen remains unidentified.

The sample's treatment: around 19 received Ad26.COV2.S at low or high dose, single or two shots; 5 received placebo; per-sample allocation not given. Vaccine and placebo recipients were sampled on day 63 after the first injection. Sequences were derived from peripheral blood, sampled in a trial of Ad26.COV2.S vaccine versus placebo. The chain carries TRBV28 and TRBJ2-7, with 15 positions matching TRBD2. The sequence came from a person aged 18-60 years who received the Ad26.COV2.S COVID-19 vaccine or a placebo. CDR3 region: CASSSTRPGLAGGGSYEQYF. The CDR3 nucleotides read TGTGCCAGCAGTTCCACTCGTCCGGGACTAGCGGGAGGAGGCTCCTACGAGCAGTACTTC.